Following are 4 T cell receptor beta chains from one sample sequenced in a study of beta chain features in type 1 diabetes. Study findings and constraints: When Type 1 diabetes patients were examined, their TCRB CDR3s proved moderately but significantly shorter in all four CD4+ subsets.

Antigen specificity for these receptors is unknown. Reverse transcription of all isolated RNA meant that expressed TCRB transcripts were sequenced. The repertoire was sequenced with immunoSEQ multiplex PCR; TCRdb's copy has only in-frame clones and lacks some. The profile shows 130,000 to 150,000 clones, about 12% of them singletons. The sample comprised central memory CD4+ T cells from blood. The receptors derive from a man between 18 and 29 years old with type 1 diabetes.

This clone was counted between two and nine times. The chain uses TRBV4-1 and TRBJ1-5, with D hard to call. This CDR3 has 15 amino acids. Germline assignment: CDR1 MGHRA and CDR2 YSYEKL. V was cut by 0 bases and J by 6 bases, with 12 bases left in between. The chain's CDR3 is CASSQETTAGQPQHF. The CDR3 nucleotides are TGCGCCAGCAGCCAAGAAACGACGGCGGGTCAGCCCCAGCATTTT.

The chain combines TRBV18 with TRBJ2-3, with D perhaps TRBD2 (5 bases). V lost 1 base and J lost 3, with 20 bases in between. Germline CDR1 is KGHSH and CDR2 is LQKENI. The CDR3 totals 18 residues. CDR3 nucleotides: TGTGCCAGCTCACCACGGGTGGGAGCGGCCGAGGGAACAGATACGCAGTATTTT. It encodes CASSPRVGAAEGTDTQYF.

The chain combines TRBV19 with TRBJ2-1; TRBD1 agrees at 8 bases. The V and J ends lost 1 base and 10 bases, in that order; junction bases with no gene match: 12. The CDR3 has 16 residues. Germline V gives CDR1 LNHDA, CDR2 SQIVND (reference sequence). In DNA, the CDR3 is TGTGCCAGTAGTATAGGGCAGGGGGCGCATGTCGAGGAGCAGTTCTTC. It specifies CASSIGQGAHVEEQFF.

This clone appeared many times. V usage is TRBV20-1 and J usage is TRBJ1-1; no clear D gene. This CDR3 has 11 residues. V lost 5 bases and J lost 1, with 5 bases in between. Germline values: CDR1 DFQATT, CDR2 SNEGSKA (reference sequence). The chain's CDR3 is CSAPENTEAFF. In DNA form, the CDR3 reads TGCAGTGCTCCCGAGAACACTGAAGCTTTCTTT.